This T cell receptor (beta chain) was obtained from a study of blood T cell repertoires in COVID-19 (dated by TCRdb to between 2020 and 2021). For the wider study: Collaborator samples came from the United States, Italy and Spain and covered acute and convalescent phases of COVID-19. The samples were drawn from two sources: the first 160 participants of the ongoing ImmuneRACE study, and 1,254 subjects contributed by 6 global collaborators. The repertoires were released in a freely available public database meant as a resource for research on the immune response to SARS-CoV-2. Sample metadata almost always included a de-identified subject ID, COVID-19 status, age in years and sex. Subjects who had been exposed to COVID-19, were actively infected with it, or had recovered from it provided the deeply sampled blood TCRbeta repertoires that made up the dataset. The material from the prospective study consisted of cDNA or gDNA derived from T cells, B-cell-depleted T cells, or PBMCs. HLA class I and class II types, where available, came from metadata supplied by the sample provider rather than from assay-based typing. Study-wide conclusions, independent of this receptor: The quantity of clinical and demographic metadata differed by source and by participant and was supplied without curation.

In the prospective study, participants were roughly 18 to 100 years old, resided in around 25 geographic areas of the United States, and were enrolled through a virtual design. Cohort assignment in the prospective study relied on participant-reported clinical history from a screening survey and a study questionnaire. ImmuneRACE Cohort 3 recovered participants were defined by two consecutive negative NP/OP PCR tests, healthcare professional clearance, or symptom resolution. In the prospective study, mobile phlebotomists collected whole blood, serum and a nasopharyngeal or oropharyngeal swab from each participant. Participants in the prospective study had the option to provide additional blood draws and questionnaires over an approximately 2-month period. Before DNA extraction, prospective study blood samples were shipped either frozen or at room temperature. TCRbeta CDR3 regions were amplified from genomic DNA using the immunoSEQ Assay, a bias-controlled multiplex PCR. Turning to the authors' computational methods: Nucleated cell counts per sample were estimated from amplification of reference gene primers within the assay. To quantify the absolute abundance of each unique TCRbeta CDR3 rearrangement, sequence reads were collapsed and filtered. For each sample, productive Simpson clonality was calculated by taking the square root of Simpson's diversity index across productive rearrangements. TCRdb retrieved this table from immuneACCESS and kept in-frame rearrangements only. Not all clones are present; in checked studies, unresolved V genes account for under half, and no reason is known for the remainder. That table gives V, J and clone size, and the DNA gave D and trimming. For this sample the table gives 300,000 to 450,000 clones, of which about 87% were detected only once. Jointly, the top ten make up 1.3% of the sample.

Spanning cysteine to phenylalanine, the CDR3 consists of 12 amino acids. Only the CDR3 portion is preserved as DNA: 36 bases, with reading frame beginning at the first base. The germline V gene sets CDR1 to SGDLS and CDR2 to YYNGEE. V is pared back by 7 bases and J by 3 bases, with 10 bases lying between the germline termini. In the case of this clone: The antigen it recognizes is unknown. Base qualities were left out, and no much larger clone turns up one base away.

This TCR was recovered from a man in his thirties or forties who had recovered from COVID-19. Sequencing was done on a sample of PBMCs or T cells enriched from blood (not recorded which). This chain is built from TRBV9 and TRBJ1-1; the D gene assignment is ambiguous. The CDR3 loop reads CASASGDTEAFF. The sequenced DNA is TGTGCCAGCGCGAGCGGGGACACTGAAGCTTTCTTT.